This record concerns one T cell receptor beta chain sequence. Its antigen is as yet unknown. This sample is part of a study of memory B cells and T cells in multiple sclerosis. Study observations and caveats: Clone-set sizes differed between compartments, so shared clonotype counts needed normalization.

The repertoire was sequenced with immunoSEQ multiplex PCR; TCRdb's copy has only in-frame clones and lacks some. The data hold about 42,000 clones, with over 70% observed a single time. The CDR3 has 12 residues. V lost 5 bases and J lost 4, with 6 bases in between. Germline CDR1 and CDR2: SGHTA and FQGNSA. After stimulus-free culture, autoproliferating CFSE-dim and non-proliferating CFSE-high T cells were sequenced separately. Approximately 5x10^7 CFSE-labeled PBMCs were cultured around 7 days unstimulated, then replicate wells were pooled. The chain recombines TRBV7-2 with TRBJ2-1; D gene unclear. This TCR was recovered from a human donor with multiple sclerosis. Sequencing was carried out using PBMCs from blood kept in culture. CDR3 amino acids: CASSLTYNEQFF. CDR3 nucleotide sequence: TGTGCCAGCAGCCTCACTTACAATGAGCAGTTCTTC.